These 19 T cell receptor beta chains were sequenced from one sample in a study of T cell repertoires and HLA-DP antigens. The repertoire was sequenced with immunoSEQ multiplex PCR; TCRdb's copy has only in-frame clones and lacks some. The data show approximately 90,000 clones, approximately 86% seen once. These receptors have no identified antigens. Sequences were obtained from CD4+ T cells from PBMCs. These receptors were collected from a man aged 50 to 60 in good health and CMV-seronegative.

This chain joins TRBV5-1 and TRBJ1-1, with unresolved D. V lost 0 bases and J lost 0, with 12 bases in between. Germline V gene sequence: CDR1 SGHRS, CDR2 YFSETQ. The length of the CDR3 is 16 residues. The CDR3 region is CASSLAGSTVNTEAFF. CDR3 DNA: TGCGCCAGCAGCTTGGCCGGTTCGACGGTGAACACTGAAGCTTTCTTT.

This sequence joins TRBV2 and TRBJ2-5; D is possibly TRBD2 (6 bases). This CDR3 contains 13 residues. CDR1 SNHLY and CDR2 FYNNEI come from the germline V gene. Trimming left V 6 bases short and J 4 bases short, with 12 bases between. The CDR3 loop is CASSAGLGETQYF. The CDR3 DNA reads as TGTGCCAGCAGCGCGGGGCTAGGAGAGACCCAGTACTTC.

J is TRBJ1-5 and V is TRBV6-1; the D is unclear. The germline V gene has CDR1 MNHNS and CDR2 SASEGT. The CDR3 is 14 residues long. V was trimmed by 3 bases and J by 7 bases, leaving 13 bases between them. CDR3 bases: TGTGCCAGCAGTGACAGGAACCTACGACAGCCCCAGCATTTT. Translation gives CASSDRNLRQPQHF.

This chain connects TRBV13 to TRBJ1-5; D is ambiguous. Trimming cost V 6 bases and J 4 bases, with 10 bases left between them. Germline CDR1 and CDR2: PRHDT and FYEKMQ (reference sequence). This CDR3 comprises 13 residues. CDR3 in amino acids: CASSDGGNQPQHF. The CDR3 DNA follows: TGTGCCAGCAGTGATGGAGGAAATCAGCCCCAGCATTTT. Full variable domain (missing parts from reference TRBV13 and TRBJ1-5): AAGVIQSPRHLIKEKRETATLKCYPIPRHDTVYWYQQGPGQDPQFLISFYEKMQSDKGSIPDRFSAQQFSDYHSELNMSSLELGDSALYFCASSDGGNQPQHFGDGTRLSIL.

This clone was counted once. The chain carries TRBV27 and TRBJ1-2; 10 nucleotides line up with TRBD1. The CDR3 extends over 13 amino acids. The germline gives CDR1 MNHEY, CDR2 SMNVEV (reference sequence). The V and J ends lost 4 bases and 8 bases, in that order; junction bases with no gene match: 4. The CDR3 is CASSSTGGGGYTF. For the CDR3, the DNA is TGTGCCAGCAGTTCGACAGGGGGCGGAGGCTACACCTTC.

V is TRBV14 and J is TRBJ2-7; no clear D. There are 12 residues in the CDR3. V lost 1 base to trimming and J lost 2 bases, with 3 bases between them. Germline V CDR1 and CDR2: SGHDN, FVKESK. CDR3 nucleotide sequence: TGTGCCAGCAGCCAAGGTACCTACGAGCAGTACTTC. Its protein product is CASSQGTYEQYF.

This chain connects TRBV6-5 to TRBJ1-4, with 9 nucleotides matching TRBD1. Trimming at V came to 2 bases and at J to 7 bases, leaving 5 bases not matched to a gene. The CDR3 consists of 15 residues. The germline V gene has CDR1 MNHEY and CDR2 SVGAGI. CDR3 nucleotide sequence: TGTGCCAGCAGTTACGGGGGACAGGGAGGTGAAAAACTGTTTTTT. The encoded protein is CASSYGGQGGEKLFF.

This rearrangement joins TRBV10-3 to TRBJ2-3; no clear D gene. Germline values: CDR1 ENHRY, CDR2 SYGVKD. V was cut by 0 bases and J by 1 base, with 5 bases left in between. The CDR3 has 14 amino acids. CDR3 amino acids: CAISESVGTDTQYF. The CDR3 bases are TGTGCCATCAGTGAGTCGGTGGGCACAGATACGCAGTATTTT.

The chain's CDR3 is CASSLGRERGDYEQYF. CDR3 nucleotides: TGTGCCAGCAGTTTAGGGCGGGAGCGGGGGGACTACGAGCAGTACTTC. V is TRBV6-5 and J is TRBJ2-7, with TRBD2 matching 9 bases. The trim removed 4 bases at V and 3 bases at J, leaving 10 bases unmatched. The CDR3 covers 16 residues. Germline CDR1 MNHEY, CDR2 SVGAGI.

The chain has TRBV30 and TRBJ1-2; a weak D match, TRBD1 (5 bases). The V and J ends lost 0 bases and 2 bases respectively, with 10 bases between them. CDR3 length equals 14 residues. CDR1 and CDR2 (germline): GTSNPN, SVGIG (reference sequence). The CDR3 bases are TGTGCCTGGAGTGTATTTCAGGGAAACTATGGCTACACCTTC. Translated: CAWSVFQGNYGYTF.

The rearrangement uses TRBV7-2 and TRBJ1-3; perhaps TRBD1 as D (5 bases). Germline assignment: CDR1 SGHTA and CDR2 FQGNSA. V was trimmed by 3 bases and J by 0 bases, leaving 9 bases between them. There are 15 residues in the CDR3. As DNA, the CDR3 is TGTGCCAGCAGCTTGACAGCTTCCTCTGGAAACACCATATATTTT. The encoded protein is CASSLTASSGNTIYF.

V and J are TRBV6-1 and TRBJ1-1; 11 positions agree with TRBD1. This CDR3 has 15 residues. CDR1 is MNHNS, CDR2 SASEGT, per germline. V lost 6 bases, J lost 5 bases, and 8 bases stayed unmatched. Here the CDR3 reads CASSAGTGGSTEAFF. The CDR3 DNA follows: TGTGCCAGCAGCGCCGGGACAGGGGGATCAACTGAAGCTTTCTTT.

The V call is TRBV2, the J call TRBJ2-5, with 9 bases identical to TRBD1. The length of the CDR3 is 15 residues. V shed 4 bases, J shed 2 bases, and the junction held 5 bases outside the gene matches. Germline assignment: CDR1 SNHLY and CDR2 FYNNEI. The CDR3, as DNA: TGTGCCAGCAGTGGTTTGGGACAGGGTCAAGAGACCCAGTACTTC. Its translation: CASSGLGQGQETQYF.

DNA of the CDR3: TGCAGCGTGACCGGACAGGGAAACTATGGCTACACCTTC. Translating gives CSVTGQGNYGYTF. The genes are TRBV29-1 and TRBJ1-2; 8 positions agree with TRBD1. The germline gives CDR1 SQVTM, CDR2 ANQGSEA. The CDR3 length is 13 residues. The junction had 5 bases not matched to a gene; V was cut back by 6 bases and J by 2 bases.

The V gene is TRBV29-1, the J gene TRBJ2-7; 11 nucleotides align to TRBD1. The V segment lost 8 bases and the J segment 7 bases; nucleotides outside the gene matches: 13. Germline V gene lookup returns CDR1 SQVTM and CDR2 ANQGSEA. The CDR3 spans 14 residues. The CDR3 region is CSIGQGAISREQYF. The CDR3 nucleotides read TGCAGCATCGGACAGGGGGCGATCTCAAGGGAGCAGTACTTC.

The gene calls are TRBV5-4 and TRBJ2-7, with TRBD2 as a possible D gene (6 bases). The V gene lost 4 bases and the J gene lost 7 bases, with 18 bases spanning the gap. The CDR3 runs 14 residues. In germline, CDR1 is SGHNT, CDR2 YYREEE (reference sequence). CDR3 in amino acids: CASSPDVGAGEQYF. DNA of the CDR3: TGTGCCAGCAGCCCGGACGTCGGGGCGGGGGAGCAGTACTTC.

The chain uses TRBV6-5 and TRBJ1-5; TRBD1 agrees at 8 bases. Germline V gene data show CDR1 as MNHEY and CDR2 as SVGAGI. With 6 bases clipped from V and 6 bases from J, the junction kept 4 bases outside the gene matches. The CDR3 has 13 residues. The CDR3 loop is CASSDRGGQPQHF. For the CDR3, the DNA is TGTGCCAGCAGCGACAGGGGAGGTCAGCCCCAGCATTTT.

This rearrangement joins TRBV5-4 to TRBJ2-7, with 10 bases aligning to TRBD2. The CDR3 sequence is 14 residues long. The ends lost 4 bases at V and 0 bases at J; junction bases unmatched: 1. Germline CDR1 reads SGHNT; CDR2 reads YYREEE (reference sequence). CDR3 nucleotides: TGTGCCAGCAGCCGGACTAGCGGCTCCTACGAGCAGTACTTC. It is translated as CASSRTSGSYEQYF.

This rearrangement joins TRBV5-1 to TRBJ2-7; a weak D match, TRBD2 (5 bases). Germline assignment: CDR1 SGHRS and CDR2 YFSETQ. CDR3 length: 12 amino acids. Trimming stripped 3 bases from V and 3 bases from J, with 7 bases between. The CDR3 reads CASSSDYYEQYF. CDR3 DNA: TGCGCCAGCAGCTCCGACTACTACGAGCAGTACTTC.